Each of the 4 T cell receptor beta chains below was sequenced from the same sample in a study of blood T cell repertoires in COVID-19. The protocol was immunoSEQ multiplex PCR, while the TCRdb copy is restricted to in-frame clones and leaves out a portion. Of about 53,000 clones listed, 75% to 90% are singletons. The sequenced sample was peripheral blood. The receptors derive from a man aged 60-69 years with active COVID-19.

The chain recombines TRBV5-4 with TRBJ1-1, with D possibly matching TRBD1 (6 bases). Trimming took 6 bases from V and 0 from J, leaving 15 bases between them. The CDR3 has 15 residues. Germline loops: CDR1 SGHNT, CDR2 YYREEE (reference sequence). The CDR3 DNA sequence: TGTGCCAGCACGTGGGGGGGCCCCATGAACACTGAAGCTTTCTTT. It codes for CASTWGGPMNTEAFF. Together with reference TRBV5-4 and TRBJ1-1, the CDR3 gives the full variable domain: ETGVTQSPTHLIKTRGQQVTLRCSSQSGHNTVSWYQQALGQGPQFIFQYYREEENGRGNFPPRFSGLQFPNYSSELNVNALELDDSALYLCASTWGGPMNTEAFFGQGTRLTVV.

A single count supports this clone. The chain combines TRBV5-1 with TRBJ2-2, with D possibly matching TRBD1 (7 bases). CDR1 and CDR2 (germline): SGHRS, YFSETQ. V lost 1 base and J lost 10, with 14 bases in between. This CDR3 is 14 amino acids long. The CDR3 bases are TGCGCCAGCAGCTTGCAAGGAGGGGGCGCGGAGCTGTTTTTT. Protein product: CASSLQGGGAELFF.

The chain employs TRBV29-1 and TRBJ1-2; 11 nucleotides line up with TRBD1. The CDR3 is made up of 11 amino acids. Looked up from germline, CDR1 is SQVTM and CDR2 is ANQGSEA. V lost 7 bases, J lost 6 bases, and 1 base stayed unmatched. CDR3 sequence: CSAGQGDGYTF. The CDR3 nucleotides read TGCAGCGCGGGACAGGGGGATGGCTACACCTTC.

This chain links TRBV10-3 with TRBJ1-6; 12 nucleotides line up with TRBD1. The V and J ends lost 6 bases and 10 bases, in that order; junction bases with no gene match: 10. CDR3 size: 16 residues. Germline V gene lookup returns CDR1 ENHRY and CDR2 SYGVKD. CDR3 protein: CAISPRDRGLESPLHF. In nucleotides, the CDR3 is TGTGCCATCAGCCCCCGGGACAGGGGGCTGGAATCACCCCTCCACTTT.